Presented here are 22 T cell receptor beta chains from one specimen sequenced in a study of blood T cell repertoires in COVID-19. Only in-frame clones appear in the TCRdb table, and some are missing; sequencing was by immunoSEQ multiplex PCR. Of about 190,000 clones in the sample, about 86% are singletons; the top ten hold approximately 15%. Sequencing was carried out using peripheral blood. The receptor set was obtained from a man under 40 with active or convalescent COVID-19.

This clone was seen just once. This chain joins TRBV11-2 and TRBJ1-1; TRBD1 matches 7 bases. In germline, CDR1 is SGHAT, CDR2 FQNNGV. The CDR3 runs 13 residues. Unmatched junction bases numbered 8, after V lost 5 bases and J lost 8 bases. CDR3 nucleotide sequence: TGTGCCAGCAGCACCCGACAGGGAGTCGAAGCTTTCTTT. It codes for CASSTRQGVEAFF.

The chain links TRBV16 to TRBJ1-1; D remains ambiguous. V dropped 8 bases and J dropped 3 bases, with 13 bases sitting between them. Germline V gene sequence: CDR1 KGHSY, CDR2 FQNENV. This CDR3 has 13 amino acids. As DNA, the CDR3 is TGTGCCAGCGTACCGCCAGGATACACTGAAGCTTTCTTT. It specifies CASVPPGYTEAFF.

V gene TRBV6-5 combines with J gene TRBJ1-2, with TRBD1 identical over 10 bases. Germline values: CDR1 MNHEY, CDR2 SVGAGI. V trimming: 6 bases; J trimming: 4 bases; junction bases outside the gene matches: 2. The CDR3 sequence is 13 residues long. The CDR3 spells CASSRDRGYGYTF. The CDR3 DNA is TGTGCCAGCAGCCGGGACAGGGGCTATGGCTACACCTTC.

The genes are TRBV9 and TRBJ1-2; D possibly corresponds to TRBD1 (5 bases). The CDR3 runs to 13 residues. From germline, CDR1 is SGDLS and CDR2 YYNGEE. V was pared by 4 bases and J by 4 bases, with 11 bases between. The CDR3 sequence is CASSRGGGYGYTF. The CDR3 coding sequence is TGTGCCAGCAGCCGGGGCGGGGGCTATGGCTACACCTTC.

This sequence joins TRBV19 and TRBJ2-1; 8 bases agree with TRBD2. Germline CDR1 is LNHDA and CDR2 is SQIVND (reference sequence). This CDR3 has 14 amino acids. The V segment lost 2 bases and the J segment 5 bases; nucleotides outside the gene matches: 2. The CDR3 DNA sequence: TGTGCCAGTAGTATAACTAGCGGCAACAATGAGCAGTTCTTC. Amino acid sequence: CASSITSGNNEQFF. Complete variable domain (other parts from reference TRBV19 and TRBJ2-1): DGGITQSPKYLFRKEGQNVTLSCEQNLNHDAMYWYRQDPGQGLRLIYYSQIVNDFQKGDIAEGYSVSREKKESFPLTVTSAQKNPTAFYLCASSITSGNNEQFFGPGTRLTVL.

The chain couples TRBV27 to TRBJ1-1; D is unresolved. Trimming removed 5 bases from V and 0 bases from J, with 10 bases in between. From germline, CDR1 is MNHEY and CDR2 SMNVEV (reference sequence). This CDR3 has 14 residues. The DNA of the CDR3 is TGTGCCAGCAGTCTCGAGTCGATGAACACTGAAGCTTTCTTT. This encodes CASSLESMNTEAFF.

This chain links TRBV5-6 with TRBJ2-1; TRBD2 agrees at 11 bases. The V and J ends lost 4 bases and 1 base, in that order; junction bases with no gene match: 7. The CDR3 totals 17 residues. Germline V lookup: CDR1 SGHDT, CDR2 YYEEEE. CDR3 in amino acids: CASSAELAGGSYNEQFF. The DNA of the CDR3 is TGTGCCAGCAGCGCGGAATTAGCGGGAGGGTCCTACAATGAGCAGTTCTTC.

The chain combines TRBV7-6 with TRBJ2-1, with unresolved D. The V gene's germline CDR1 is SGHVS and CDR2 FNYEAQ. V was shortened by 1 base and J by 0 bases, with 10 bases between the two germline ends. This CDR3 is 16 amino acids long. CDR3 protein: CASSLGASSSYNEQFF. The DNA of the CDR3 is TGTGCCAGCAGCTTAGGGGCATCGAGCTCCTACAATGAGCAGTTCTTC.

This rearrangement joins TRBV19 to TRBJ1-4, with 11 positions matching TRBD1. V shed 0 bases, J shed 7 bases, and the junction held 7 bases outside the gene matches. This CDR3 is 17 amino acids long. Per the germline V gene, CDR1 is LNHDA and CDR2 is SQIVND (reference sequence). The CDR3 nucleotides are TGTGCCAGTAGTATAGATCTCGGACAGGGGGCGTCTGAAAAACTGTTTTTT. Translation gives CASSIDLGQGASEKLFF. The full variable domain, its missing parts supplied by reference TRBV19 and TRBJ1-4, is DGGITQSPKYLFRKEGQNVTLSCEQNLNHDAMYWYRQDPGQGLRLIYYSQIVNDFQKGDIAEGYSVSREKKESFPLTVTSAQKNPTAFYLCASSIDLGQGASEKLFFGSGTQLSVL.

J is TRBJ1-5 and V is TRBV19; TRBD1 is a possible D gene (6 bases). Germline V gene lookup returns CDR1 LNHDA and CDR2 SQIVND (reference sequence). The CDR3 spans 15 residues. V dropped 6 bases and J dropped 5 bases, with 17 bases sitting between them. In nucleotides, the CDR3 is TGTGCCAGTAGCCTTACAGGGATGAGCTATCAGCCCCAGCATTTT. The encoded protein is CASSLTGMSYQPQHF.

The chain is built from TRBV25-1 and TRBJ1-5; D remains unclear. Germline lookup yields CDR1 MGHDK and CDR2 SYGVNS. Trimming took off 2 bases at V and 0 bases at J, with 8 bases between the two ends. This CDR3 is built from 15 residues. The CDR3 protein is CASSEAGLSNQPQHF. CDR3 in DNA: TGTGCCAGCAGTGAAGCAGGTCTTAGCAATCAGCCCCAGCATTTT.

This sequence joins TRBV7-6 and TRBJ1-6, with 10 bases lining up with TRBD1. Germline V CDR1 and CDR2: SGHVS, FNYEAQ. Germline trimming cut 1 base from V and 7 bases from J; bases unmatched to any gene: 1. The CDR3 is 15 residues long. CDR3 amino acids: CASSLGGQGNSPLHF. The DNA of the CDR3 is TGTGCCAGCAGCTTAGGGGGACAGGGGAATTCACCCCTCCACTTT.

This clone was found a few times. The J gene is TRBJ1-2, the V gene TRBV28; TRBD1 might be the D (6 bases). The CDR3 runs 13 residues. The germline V and J ends were trimmed by 3 bases and 4 bases, with 9 bases remaining between them. Germline CDR1 is MDHEN and CDR2 is SYDVKM. CDR3 sequence: CASSLRGTYGYTF. The CDR3 DNA sequence: TGTGCCAGCAGTTTGAGGGGGACCTATGGCTACACCTTC.

The genes are TRBV7-9 and TRBJ1-6; D might be TRBD1 (5 bases). Per the germline V gene, CDR1 is SEHNR and CDR2 is FQNEAQ (reference sequence). Trimming left V 2 bases short and J 7 bases short, with 12 bases between. The CDR3 loop spans 15 amino acids. In nucleotides, the CDR3 is TGTGCCAGCAGCTTATCCCGGGGGGGGAATTCACCCCTCCACTTT. It translates to CASSLSRGGNSPLHF.

The CDR3 loop is CASSGGGGADTQYF. CDR3 coding DNA: TGTGCCAGCAGCGGAGGGGGGGGAGCAGATACGCAGTATTTT. The genes are TRBV5-4 and TRBJ2-3; maybe TRBD2 (7 bases). Trimming removed 4 bases at V and 4 bases at J, with 13 bases between. The CDR3 contains 14 residues. The germline CDR1 and CDR2 sequences are SGHNT and YYREEE (reference sequence).

The chain has TRBV2 and TRBJ1-1, with D possibly matching TRBD1 (5 bases). The V gene's germline CDR1 is SNHLY and CDR2 FYNNEI. Trimming stripped 5 bases from V and 0 bases from J, with 13 bases between. The CDR3 has 15 amino acids. The CDR3 loop reads CASSLQGTVNTEAFF. The CDR3 nucleotides are TGTGCCAGCAGTCTTCAGGGCACGGTGAACACTGAAGCTTTCTTT.

The chain employs TRBV4-2 and TRBJ2-2, with TRBD1 matching over 7 bases. V gave up 4 bases and J gave up 5 bases; unmatched junction bases: 7. CDR1 LGHNA and CDR2 YNFKEQ come from the germline V gene. The CDR3 has 15 residues. The chain's CDR3 is CASSREQGDTGELFF. In nucleotides, the CDR3 is TGTGCCAGCAGCCGGGAGCAGGGGGATACCGGGGAGCTGTTTTTT.

CDR3 nucleotides: TGTGCCAGCAGCTACGGGGATACAGGGGAGGAAAAACTGTTTTTT. This translates into CASSYGDTGEEKLFF. The V and J genes are TRBV11-1 and TRBJ1-4, with 7 nucleotides matching TRBD1. The CDR3 length is 15 residues. Germline assignment: CDR1 SGHAT and CDR2 FQDESV (reference sequence). J was trimmed by 8 bases and V by 4 bases; bases with no gene match: 10. Complete variable domain (other parts from reference TRBV11-1 and TRBJ1-4): EAEVAQSPRYKITEKSQAVAFWCDPISGHATLYWYRQILGQGPELLVQFQDESVVDDSQLPKDRFSAERLKGVDSTLKIQPAELGDSAMYLCASSYGDTGEEKLFFGSGTQLSVL.

V gene TRBV10-1 combines with J gene TRBJ2-5; TRBD1 is a possible D gene (5 bases). Trimming left V 3 bases short and J 2 bases short, with 7 bases between. Germline V CDR1 and CDR2: WNHNN, SYGVQD (reference sequence). The CDR3 spans 13 residues. CDR3 sequence: CASSERQQETQYF. The CDR3 DNA follows: TGCGCCAGCAGTGAACGACAGCAAGAGACCCAGTACTTC.

This chain uses TRBV5-1 with TRBJ2-7, with D possibly being TRBD1 (6 bases). The CDR3 has 16 amino acids. The germline gives CDR1 SGHRS, CDR2 YFSETQ. V lost 4 bases and J 1 base, leaving 18 bases between the germline ends. CDR3 amino acids: CASSPLVLTGSYEQYF. The CDR3 DNA reads as TGCGCCAGCAGCCCACTTGTCTTAACAGGGTCCTACGAGCAGTACTTC. The full variable domain, in which reference TRBV5-1 and TRBJ2-7 provide the parts outside the CDR3, is KAGVTQTPRYLIKTRGQQVTLSCSPISGHRSVSWYQQTPGQGLQFLFEYFSETQRNKGNFPGRFSGRQFSNSRSEMNVSTLELGDSALYLCASSPLVLTGSYEQYFGPGTRLTVT.

The chain is built from TRBV6-2 or TRBV6-3 and TRBJ2-1, with 7 bases lining up with TRBD1. The V gene end was trimmed by 6 bases and the J gene end by 6 bases; junction bases not matched to a gene: 5. This CDR3 contains 13 residues. The germline V gene encodes CDR1 MNHEY and CDR2 SVGEGT. DNA for the CDR3: TGTGCCAGCAGCCCAGACAGGGTCAATGAGCAGTTCTTC. Translation: CASSPDRVNEQFF.

The CDR3 reads CASSLRDYEQYV. The CDR3 DNA follows: TGTGCCAGCAGCTTGCGGGATTACGAGCAGTACGTC. The chain carries TRBV7-9 and TRBJ2-7; tentatively, D is TRBD2 (6 bases). Trimming stripped 3 bases from V and 4 bases from J, with 7 bases between. The germline gives CDR1 SEHNR, CDR2 FQNEAQ (reference sequence). The CDR3 has 12 amino acids.